Listed below are T cell receptor beta chains from one sample, sequenced in a study of T cells expressing NK-cell markers. Using the 5' RACE reads, TCRdb records one entry per CDR3 protein without DNA. The sample table includes about 440,000 distinct CDR3 sequences. The sample comprised blood T cells: a sorted CD56 or NKG2C T cell subset, CD4+ or CD8+ T cells, or bulk PBMC T cells (not recorded which). These TCRs come from a woman aged 18-70 years in good health. Each CDR3 is given with its conserved first and last residue.

V gene	J gene	CDR3 protein
TRBV4-3	TRBJ2-2	CASSQASSDGELFF
TRBV28	TRBJ2-3	CASSPDEGPSGTDTQYF
TRBV29-1	TRBJ2-1	CSGRTSGYNEQFF
TRBV6-5	TRBJ2-5	CASSFRTSGMAGTQYF
TRBV30	TRBJ1-5	CAWSETTNQPQHF
TRBV12-3/TRBV12-4	TRBJ1-2	CASNSDREPYGYTF
TRBV15	TRBJ2-5	CATSMGQRGGLETQYF
TRBV7-9	TRBJ1-1	CASSPRTGLNTEAFF
TRBV20-1	TRBJ1-2	CSASLISYGYTF
TRBV29-1	TRBJ2-3	CSVVVIDTQYF
TRBV5-1	TRBJ2-1	CASSLDGLYNEQFF
TRBV5-4	TRBJ2-7	CASSLGRENEQYF
TRBV13	TRBJ1-2	CASSYLGQGGYTF
TRBV7-2	TRBJ1-2	CASSFGSSNYGYTF
TRBV29-1	TRBJ2-1	CSVEWWSYNEQFF
TRBV5-1	TRBJ1-1	CASSLGTTDTEAFF
TRBV27	TRBJ1-5	CASSLRGHNQPQHF
TRBV6-5	TRBJ2-4	CASSYGGAKNIQYF
TRBV29-1	TRBJ2-3	CSVGGSSTDTQYF
TRBV6-1	TRBJ1-5	CASRTDRGNQPQHF
TRBV5-5	TRBJ2-1	CASSFSRAGGFDEQFF
TRBV5-1	TRBJ1-4	CASSIRQGMDEKLFF
TRBV6-1	TRBJ2-3	CASKPWMAQGADTQYF
TRBV9	TRBJ2-5	CASSIGTGTVFPLETQYF
TRBV20-1	TRBJ2-3	CSALYTNTQYF
TRBV6-1	TRBJ2-1	CASSPLDRGTTGYNEQFF
TRBV6-1	TRBJ1-2	CASSGGQRGYYGYTF
TRBV11-2	TRBJ1-4	CASSLDGWGRENEKLFF
TRBV7-3	TRBJ2-2	CASSSTGDGELFF
TRBV24-1	TRBJ1-5	CATSDSGQPINQPQHF
TRBV12-5	TRBJ2-5	CASGPDGLVFVETQYF
TRBV6-1	TRBJ1-1	CASTPHRGLNTEAFF
TRBV7-6	TRBJ2-3	CASSLLLKAGPSTDTQYF
TRBV6-5	TRBJ2-5	CASSYSTMVGGDQETQYF
TRBV5-1	TRBJ2-7	CASSQGRGTEMYEQYF
TRBV20-1	TRBJ2-7	CSATGLAFHEQYF
TRBV5-1	TRBJ2-6	CASSFGRPMEGANVLTF
TRBV10-3	TRBJ2-1	CAISVLAGGQINEQFF
TRBV20-1	TRBJ2-3	CSARRPGQVTDTQYF
TRBV5-6	TRBJ2-5	CASSFPNTGETQYF
TRBV10-2	TRBJ2-1	CASTRDRYNEQFF
TRBV19	TRBJ2-3	CASSPRDVRARTDTQYF
TRBV4-3	TRBJ2-1	CASSPRGLAGGYNEQFF
TRBV28	TRBJ2-4	CASLQGDKNIQYF
TRBV18	TRBJ1-1	CASSLQGPTNTEAFF
TRBV7-9	TRBJ1-1	CASSLGYRGENTEAFF
TRBV9	TRBJ2-1	CASSHRGNEQFF
TRBV12-3/TRBV12-4	TRBJ2-1	CASRPGGYEQFF
TRBV5-6	TRBJ2-7	CASSRRPGTGTYEQYF
TRBV10-3	TRBJ2-1	CAIRGTGTSSYNEQFF
TRBV9	TRBJ2-2	CASRDRGGAGELFF
TRBV12-3/TRBV12-4	TRBJ2-2	CASSSQGTLTGELFF
TRBV27	TRBJ2-5	CASSPNRGGGETQYF